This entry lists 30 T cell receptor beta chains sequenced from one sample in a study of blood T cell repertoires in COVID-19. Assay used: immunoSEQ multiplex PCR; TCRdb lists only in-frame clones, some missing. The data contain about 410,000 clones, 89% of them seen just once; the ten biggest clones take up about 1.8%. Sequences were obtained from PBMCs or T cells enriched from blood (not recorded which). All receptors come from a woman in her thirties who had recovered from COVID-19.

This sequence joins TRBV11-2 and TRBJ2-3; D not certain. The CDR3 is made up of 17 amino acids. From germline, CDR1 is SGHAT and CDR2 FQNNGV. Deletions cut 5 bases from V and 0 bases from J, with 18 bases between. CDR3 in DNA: TGTGCCAGCAGCCGTCAATTCAACTATCAGAGCACAGATACGCAGTATTTT. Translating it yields CASSRQFNYQSTDTQYF. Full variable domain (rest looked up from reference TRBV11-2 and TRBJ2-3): EAGVAQSPRYKIIEKRQSVAFWCNPISGHATLYWYQQILGQGPKLLIQFQNNGVVDDSQLPKDRFSAERLKGVDSTLKIQPAKLEDSAVYLCASSRQFNYQSTDTQYFGPGTRLTVL.

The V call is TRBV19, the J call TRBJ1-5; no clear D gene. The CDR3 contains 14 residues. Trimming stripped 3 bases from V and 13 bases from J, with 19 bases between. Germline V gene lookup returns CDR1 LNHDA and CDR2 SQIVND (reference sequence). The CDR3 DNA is TGTGCCAGTAGTATTTGGGCGAGTCAGACATATCAGCATTTT. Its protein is CASSIWASQTYQHF.

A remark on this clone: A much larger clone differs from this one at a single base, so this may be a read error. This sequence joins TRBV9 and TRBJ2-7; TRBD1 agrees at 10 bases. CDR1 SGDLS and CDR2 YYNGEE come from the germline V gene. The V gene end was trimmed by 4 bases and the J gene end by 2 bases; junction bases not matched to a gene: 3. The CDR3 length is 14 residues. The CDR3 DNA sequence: TGTGCCAGCAGCCCCGGGACAGGGGCCTACGAGCAGTACTTC. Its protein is CASSPGTGAYEQYF. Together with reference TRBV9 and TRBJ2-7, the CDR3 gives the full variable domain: DSGVTQTPKHLITATGQRVTLRCSPRSGDLSVYWYQQSLDQGLQFLIQYYNGEERAKGNILERFSAQQFPDLHSELNLSSLELGDSALYFCASSPGTGAYEQYFGPGTRLTVT.

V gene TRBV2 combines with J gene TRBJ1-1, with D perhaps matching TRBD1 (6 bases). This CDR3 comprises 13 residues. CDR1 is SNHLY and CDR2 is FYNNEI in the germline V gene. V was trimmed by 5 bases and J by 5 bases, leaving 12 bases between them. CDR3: CASSRQARTEAFF. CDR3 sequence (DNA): TGTGCCAGCAGTCGACAGGCGAGGACTGAAGCTTTCTTT.

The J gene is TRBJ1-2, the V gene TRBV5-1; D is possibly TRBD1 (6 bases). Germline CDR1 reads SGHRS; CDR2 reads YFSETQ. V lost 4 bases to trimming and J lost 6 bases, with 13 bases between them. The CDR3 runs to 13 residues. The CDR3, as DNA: TGCGCCAGCAGCCCGGGACAATTAGATGGCTACACCTTC. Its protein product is CASSPGQLDGYTF.

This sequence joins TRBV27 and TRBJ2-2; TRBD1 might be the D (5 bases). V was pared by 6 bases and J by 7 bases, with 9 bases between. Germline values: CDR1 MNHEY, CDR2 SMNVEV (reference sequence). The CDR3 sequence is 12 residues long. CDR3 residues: CASRYQGGELFF. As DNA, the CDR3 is TGTGCCAGCAGATATCAGGGCGGGGAGCTGTTTTTT.

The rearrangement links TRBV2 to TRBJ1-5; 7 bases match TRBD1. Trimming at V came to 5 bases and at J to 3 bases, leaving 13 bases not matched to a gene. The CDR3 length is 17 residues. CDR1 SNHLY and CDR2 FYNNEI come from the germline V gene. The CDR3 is CASSFSGQVVINQPQHF. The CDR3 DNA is TGTGCCAGCAGTTTTTCAGGACAGGTCGTAATCAATCAGCCCCAGCATTTT. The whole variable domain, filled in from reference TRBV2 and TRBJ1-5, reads EPEVTQTPSHQVTQMGQEVILRCVPISNHLYFYWYRQILGQKVEFLVSFYNNEISEKSEIFDDQFSVERPDGSNFTLKIRSTKLEDSAMYFCASSFSGQVVINQPQHFGDGTRLSIL.

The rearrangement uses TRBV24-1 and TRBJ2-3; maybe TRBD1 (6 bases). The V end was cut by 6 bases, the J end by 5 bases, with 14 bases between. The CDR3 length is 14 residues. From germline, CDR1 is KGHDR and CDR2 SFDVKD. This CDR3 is CATSPGAAQDTQYF. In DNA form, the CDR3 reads TGTGCCACCAGTCCAGGGGCCGCCCAAGATACGCAGTATTTT.

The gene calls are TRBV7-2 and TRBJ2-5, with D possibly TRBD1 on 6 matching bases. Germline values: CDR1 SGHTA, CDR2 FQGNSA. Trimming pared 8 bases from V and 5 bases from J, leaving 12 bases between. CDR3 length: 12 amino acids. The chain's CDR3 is CASGRGGETQYF. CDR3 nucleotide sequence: TGTGCCAGCGGCAGGGGCGGCGAGACCCAGTACTTC.

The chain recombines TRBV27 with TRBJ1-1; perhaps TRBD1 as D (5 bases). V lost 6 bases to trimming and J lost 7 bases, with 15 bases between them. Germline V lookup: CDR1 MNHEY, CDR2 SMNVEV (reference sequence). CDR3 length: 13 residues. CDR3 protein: CASSVGVVSEAFF. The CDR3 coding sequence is TGTGCCAGCAGCGTAGGGGTGGTGAGTGAAGCTTTCTTT.

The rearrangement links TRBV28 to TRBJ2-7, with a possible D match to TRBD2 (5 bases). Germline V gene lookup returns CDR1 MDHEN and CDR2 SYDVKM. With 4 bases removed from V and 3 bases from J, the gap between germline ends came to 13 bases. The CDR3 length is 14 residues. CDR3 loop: CASSSIRRNYEQYF. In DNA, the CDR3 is TGTGCCAGCAGTTCCATTAGGAGGAACTACGAGCAGTACTTC.

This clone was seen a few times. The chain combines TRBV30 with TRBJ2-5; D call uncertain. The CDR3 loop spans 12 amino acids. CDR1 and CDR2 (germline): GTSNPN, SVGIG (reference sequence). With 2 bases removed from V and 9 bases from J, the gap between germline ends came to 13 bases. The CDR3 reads CAWSFPRSPQYF. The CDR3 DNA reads TGTGCCTGGAGTTTCCCCCGGTCGCCCCAGTACTTC.

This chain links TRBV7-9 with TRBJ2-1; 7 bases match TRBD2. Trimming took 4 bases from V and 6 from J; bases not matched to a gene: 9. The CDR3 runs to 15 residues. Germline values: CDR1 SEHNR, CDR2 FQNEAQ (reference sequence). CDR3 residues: CASSYLVGTTNEQFF. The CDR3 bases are TGTGCCAGCAGCTATCTGGTTGGGACTACCAATGAGCAGTTCTTC.

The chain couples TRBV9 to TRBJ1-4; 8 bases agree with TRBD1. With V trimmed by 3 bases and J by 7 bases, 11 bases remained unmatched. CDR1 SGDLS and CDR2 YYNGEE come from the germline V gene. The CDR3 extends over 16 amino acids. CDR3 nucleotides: TGTGCCAGCAGCGCGACCCAGGGGGCTTCGGGTGAAAAACTGTTTTTT. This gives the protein CASSATQGASGEKLFF.

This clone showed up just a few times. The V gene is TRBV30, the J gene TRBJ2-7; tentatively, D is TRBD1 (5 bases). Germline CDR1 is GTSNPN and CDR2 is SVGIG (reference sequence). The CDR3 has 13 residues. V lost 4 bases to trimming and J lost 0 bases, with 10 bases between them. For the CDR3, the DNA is TGTGCCTGGAAAGCGACAGTCTCCTACGAGCAGTACTTC. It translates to CAWKATVSYEQYF.

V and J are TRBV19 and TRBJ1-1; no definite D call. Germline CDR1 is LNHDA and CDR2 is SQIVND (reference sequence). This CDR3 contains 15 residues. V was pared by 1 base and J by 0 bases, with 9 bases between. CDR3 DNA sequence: TGTGCCAGTAGTATAGGAGACTATCTGAACACTGAAGCTTTCTTT. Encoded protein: CASSIGDYLNTEAFF.

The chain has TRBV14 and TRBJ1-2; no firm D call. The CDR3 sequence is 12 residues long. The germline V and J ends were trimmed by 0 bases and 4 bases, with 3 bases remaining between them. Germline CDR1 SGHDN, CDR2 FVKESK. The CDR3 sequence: CASSQEAYGYTF. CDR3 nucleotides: TGTGCCAGCAGCCAAGAGGCCTATGGCTACACCTTC.

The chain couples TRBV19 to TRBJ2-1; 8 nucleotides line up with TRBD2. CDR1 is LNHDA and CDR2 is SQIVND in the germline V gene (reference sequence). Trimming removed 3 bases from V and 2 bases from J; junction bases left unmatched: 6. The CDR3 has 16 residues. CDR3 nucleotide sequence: TGTGCCAGTAGTATCGGGCGGGGGGTCCCCTACAATGAGCAGTTCTTC. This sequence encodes CASSIGRGVPYNEQFF.

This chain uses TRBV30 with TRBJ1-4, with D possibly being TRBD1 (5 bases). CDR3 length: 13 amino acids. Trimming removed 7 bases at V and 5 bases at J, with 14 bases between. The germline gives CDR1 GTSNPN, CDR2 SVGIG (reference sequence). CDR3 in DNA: TGTGCCTCGAACAGGATTACAAATGAAAAACTGTTTTTT. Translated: CASNRITNEKLFF. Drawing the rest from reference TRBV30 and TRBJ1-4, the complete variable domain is SQTIHQWPATLVQPVGSPLSLECTVEGTSNPNLYWYRQAAGRGLQLLFYSVGIGQISSEVPQNLSASRPQDRQFILSSKKLLLSDSGFYLCASNRITNEKLFFGSGTQLSVL.

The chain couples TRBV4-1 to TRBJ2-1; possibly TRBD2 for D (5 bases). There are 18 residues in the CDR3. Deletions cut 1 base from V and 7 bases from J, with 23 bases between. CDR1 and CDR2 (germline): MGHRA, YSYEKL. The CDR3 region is CASSQGTFRLTFRNEQFF. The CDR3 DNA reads TGCGCCAGCAGCCAAGGGACTTTTAGACTGACCTTTAGGAATGAGCAGTTCTTC.

CDR3 DNA sequence: TGTGCCAGCAGGCCAACAGATGCAACTAATGAAAAACTGTTTTTT. Its protein is CASRPTDATNEKLFF. The genes are TRBV28 and TRBJ1-4; D remains ambiguous. This CDR3 spans 15 amino acids. Trimming took 6 bases from V and 0 from J, leaving 11 bases between them. Per the germline V gene, CDR1 is MDHEN and CDR2 is SYDVKM.

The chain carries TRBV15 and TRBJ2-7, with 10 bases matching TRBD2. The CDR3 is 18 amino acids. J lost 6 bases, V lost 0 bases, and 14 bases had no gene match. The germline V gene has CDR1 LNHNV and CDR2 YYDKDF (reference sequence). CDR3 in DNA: TGTGCCACCAGCAGAGAACCTTTAGCGGGAGGTGAGTCGGGCGAGCAGTACTTC. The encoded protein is CATSREPLAGGESGEQYF.

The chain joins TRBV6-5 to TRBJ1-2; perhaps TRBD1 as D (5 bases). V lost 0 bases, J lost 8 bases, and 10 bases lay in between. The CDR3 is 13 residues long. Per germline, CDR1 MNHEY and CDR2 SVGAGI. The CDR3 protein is CASSYSGGSGYTF. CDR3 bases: TGTGCCAGCAGTTACTCGGGGGGATCCGGCTACACCTTC.

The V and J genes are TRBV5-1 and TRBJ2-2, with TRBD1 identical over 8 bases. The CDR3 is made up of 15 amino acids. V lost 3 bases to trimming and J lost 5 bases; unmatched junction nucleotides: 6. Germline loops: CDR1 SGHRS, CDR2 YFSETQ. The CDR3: CASSSRGRETGELFF. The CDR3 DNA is TGCGCCAGCAGCTCCAGGGGGCGCGAGACCGGGGAGCTGTTTTTT.

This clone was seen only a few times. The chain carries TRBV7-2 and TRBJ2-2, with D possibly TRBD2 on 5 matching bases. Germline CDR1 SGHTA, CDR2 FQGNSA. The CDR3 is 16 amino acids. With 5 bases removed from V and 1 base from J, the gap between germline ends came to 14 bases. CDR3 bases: TGTGCCAGCAGCCATCGGACTGGAGTGAACACCGGGGAGCTGTTTTTT. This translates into CASSHRTGVNTGELFF.

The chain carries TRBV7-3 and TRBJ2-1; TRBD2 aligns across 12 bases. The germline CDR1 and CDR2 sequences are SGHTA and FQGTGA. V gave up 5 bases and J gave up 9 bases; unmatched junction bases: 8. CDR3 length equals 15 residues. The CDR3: CASSPSGGVLGEQFF. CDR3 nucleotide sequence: TGTGCCAGCAGCCCTAGCGGGGGGGTTCTTGGTGAGCAGTTCTTC.

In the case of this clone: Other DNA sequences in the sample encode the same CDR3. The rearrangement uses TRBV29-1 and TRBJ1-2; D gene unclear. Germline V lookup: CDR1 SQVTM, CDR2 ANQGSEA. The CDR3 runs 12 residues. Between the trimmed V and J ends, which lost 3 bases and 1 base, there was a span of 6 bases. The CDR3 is CSVEGVNYGYTF. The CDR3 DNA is TGCAGCGTTGAGGGCGTTAACTATGGCTACACCTTC.

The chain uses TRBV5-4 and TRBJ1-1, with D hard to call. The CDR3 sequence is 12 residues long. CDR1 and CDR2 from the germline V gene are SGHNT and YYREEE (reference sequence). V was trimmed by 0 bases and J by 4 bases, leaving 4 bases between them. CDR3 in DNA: TGTGCCAGCAGCTTGGGGCTCACTGAAGCTTTCTTT. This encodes CASSLGLTEAFF.

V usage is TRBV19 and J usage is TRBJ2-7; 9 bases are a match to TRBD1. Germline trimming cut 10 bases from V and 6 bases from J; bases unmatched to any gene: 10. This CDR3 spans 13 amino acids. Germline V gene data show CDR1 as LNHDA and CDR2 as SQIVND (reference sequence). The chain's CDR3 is CATTGQGLGEQYF. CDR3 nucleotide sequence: TGTGCCACTACGGGACAGGGCCTTGGCGAGCAGTACTTC.

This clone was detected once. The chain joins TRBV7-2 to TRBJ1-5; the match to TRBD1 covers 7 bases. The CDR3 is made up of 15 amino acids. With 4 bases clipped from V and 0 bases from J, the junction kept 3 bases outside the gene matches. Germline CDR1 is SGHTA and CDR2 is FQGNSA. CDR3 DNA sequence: TGTGCCAGCAGCTACAGGGGAATTAGCAATCAGCCCCAGCATTTT. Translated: CASSYRGISNQPQHF.